This entry concerns a single T cell receptor (beta chain). What it recognizes is unknown. The sample is drawn from a study of shared clonotypes between healthy human individuals. Whole-study context: Three plates each covered CD4 naive and memory; CD8 naive two, CD8 memory one. Study-wide results and limits: All-four-donor shared clonotypes had higher generation probabilities than non-shared clonotypes did.

Repertoires were generated with immunoSEQ multiplex PCR, while TCRdb's copy carries only in-frame clones and drops some. Of 2,500,000 or so clones listed, around 92% are singletons. The germline gives CDR1 MNHNS, CDR2 SASEGT. Trimming removed 0 bases at V and 8 bases at J, with 13 bases between. The CDR3 contains 14 residues. Free of recent acute infections or vaccinations, the donors were healthy HIV-negative adults. Sequenced sample: naive CD4+ T cells from PBMCs. This sample's subset: CD45RA+ positively selected. The receptor was isolated from a man between 18 and 35 years old in good health. Some clones in this sample may be carry-over from other donors' samples. This rearrangement joins TRBV6-1 to TRBJ1-2; tentatively, D is TRBD1 (6 bases). Here the CDR3 reads CASSEAAGARGYTF. The CDR3 bases are TGTGCCAGCAGTGAAGCGGCAGGGGCTCGGGGCTACACCTTC.